Detailed here is one T cell receptor delta chain. This clone came up a few times. Its antigen is currently not known. No base-level quality is on record; no much larger clone is a single base apart. Thymic samples were depleted of alphabeta T cells, then CD3+ TCRVdelta1+ TCRVdelta2- thymocytes were FACS-sorted. Sorted Vdelta1+ thymocyte purity ranged from about 97% to 99.6%. Thymic specimens came from several paediatric patients undergoing corrective cardiac surgery, aged from about 5 days to 16 months. Thymic tissue was dispersed, and mononuclear cells were isolated on a Histopaque-1077 density gradient. The staining antibodies were anti-TCRVdelta1 clone TS8.2, anti-TCRVdelta2 clone B6, anti-CD3 clone HIT3a and anti-TCRalphabeta clone IP26. A distance of 17 bases separates the germline ends of V and J, which lose 5 bases and 1 base respectively. The cysteine opens and the phenylalanine closes a CDR3 of 14 amino acids. Only the CDR3 DNA is retained, 42 bases long and in frame from the first base. CDR1 and CDR2 were assigned from the germline V gene (reference sequence) as TVYSNPD and GDNSRS.

RNA was extracted with the RNeasy mini kit and reverse transcribed using Superscript III. CDR3 amplicons were produced by multiplex PCR using pooled V-gene forward primers and a constant-region reverse primer with Illumina adaptor overhangs. After gel purification, the amplicons were indexed with Nextera index primers over approximately 8 extra PCR cycles and then purified using AMPure XP beads. Libraries were sequenced on an Illumina MiSeq with paired-end 250 bp reads, dual indexing and about 21% PhiX spike-in. In the source study's methods: Read quality was checked with FastQC, and TRG read pairs were merged using ea-utils fastq-join. IMGT/HighV-QUEST was used to annotate sequences, retaining only productive sequences with an unambiguous V-gene assignment, and each clonotype was defined by an identical CDR3 sequence. VDJtools 1.1.1, tcR 2.2.3, Treemap and vegan Shannon diversity in R 3.4.4 were used for downstream analysis. TCRdb reprocessed the public reads with the caller CATT; rows with the same DNA were merged afterwards. Here the V and J calls rest on TCRdb's processing, not on the authors' analysis. This sample is represented by some 54,000 delta-chain clones; roughly 15% of them were singletons. Of the sample, 0.5% to 0.55% falls within the top ten clones.

This sample was included in a study of Vδ1+ human thymocytes (dated by TCRdb to the late 2010s). Notes on the research overall: As a data resource, the study described the mRNA-level TRG and TRD CDR3 repertoires of highly purified Vdelta1+ thymocytes obtained from young children. Validation of the multiplex-based CDR3 amplicon strategy against 5'RACE-based CDR3 amplicon generation methods had been performed previously. Broader findings and caveats from the paper: The authors advised highly purified populations and single-cell validation, since unexpected Vdelta2 sequences could cause misinterpretation of bulk repertoire data. The thymic TRG and TRD repertoires appeared highly polyclonal, with Gaussian CDR3 length distributions, in contrast to the oligoclonal repertoires of peripheral blood. Many TRG clonotypes were found to be shared between donors (up to about 6.9x10^3), whereas TRD repertoires were found to be essentially private (max about 100 shared). Approximately 19% of thymic TRD sequences were found to be Vdelta2 (and few were Vdelta3) despite high sort purity, in contrast to peripheral blood Vdelta1+ controls. Donors did not cluster by age or sex, so the analyses were not stratified by age or sex.

This receptor chain uses TRDV3 and TRDJ1, and TRDD3 may be the D gene, going by 5 matching bases. The sequence derives from a boy under two years old who had congenital heart surgery. The source material was Vdelta1+ gamma-delta thymocytes from the thymus. Sample cell subset or site, as interpreted from the label and publication: FACS-sorted CD3+ TCRalphabeta- TCRVdelta1+ TCRVdelta2- thymocytes. DNA sequence: TGTGCCAGGCCCCCGGCGGGGGCCACCGATAAACTCATCTTT. It encodes CARPPAGATDKLIF.